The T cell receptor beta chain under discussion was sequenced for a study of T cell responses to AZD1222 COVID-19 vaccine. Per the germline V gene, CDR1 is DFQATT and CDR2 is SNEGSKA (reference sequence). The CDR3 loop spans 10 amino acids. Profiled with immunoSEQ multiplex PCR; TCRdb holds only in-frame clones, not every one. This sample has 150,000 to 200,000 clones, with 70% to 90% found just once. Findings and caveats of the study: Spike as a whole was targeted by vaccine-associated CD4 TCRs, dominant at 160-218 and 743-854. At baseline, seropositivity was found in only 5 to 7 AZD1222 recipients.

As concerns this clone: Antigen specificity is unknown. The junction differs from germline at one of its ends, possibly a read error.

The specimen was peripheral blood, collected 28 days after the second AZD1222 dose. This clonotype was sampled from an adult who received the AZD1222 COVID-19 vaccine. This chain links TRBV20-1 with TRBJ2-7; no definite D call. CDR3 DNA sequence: TGCAGTGCTAGAGAAGGTAACAGTGTCTTC. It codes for CSAREGNSVF.